The 23 T cell receptor beta chains below all came from one sample that was sequenced in a study of patients and donors after allogeneic stem cell transplantation. MiXCR was run by TCRdb on the RT-PCR reads, yielding one entry per CDR3 protein. Counted here are about a million distinct CDR3 sequences, roughly 18% occurring once; the ten biggest clones make up roughly 6.4%. The sequenced sample was blood, either unsorted or a sorted T cell fraction (not recorded which). These TCRs come from a human donor who was either an allogeneic HSCT recipient or a stem cell or donor lymphocyte infusion donor (not recorded which). It is not recorded whose cells these are; they may come from a transplant donor.

The chain employs TRBV12-3 or TRBV12-4 and TRBJ2-1; 10 bases align to TRBD1. V gave up 6 bases and J gave up 8 bases; unmatched junction bases: 7. The CDR3 totals 14 residues. The CDR3 DNA is TGTGCCAGCAGCACAGACAGGGGGCTGGATGAGCAGTTCTTC. Translated, it gives CASSTDRGLDEQFF.

A remark on this clonotype: Mismatch with germline at one junction end may stem from a read error. The genes are TRBV2 and TRBJ1-2; 10 positions match TRBD1. Germline assignment: CDR1 SNHLY and CDR2 FYNNEI. The length of the CDR3 is 15 residues. CDR3 residues: CTSSPRDRGSYGYTF. CDR3 sequence (DNA): TGTACCAGCAGTCCCCGGGACAGGGGATCCTATGGCTACACCTTC.

This clonotype was detected only a few times. The J gene is TRBJ2-1, the V gene TRBV27; 9 positions match TRBD2. The V segment lost 8 bases and the J segment 6 bases; nucleotides outside the gene matches: 14. The germline V gene encodes CDR1 MNHEY and CDR2 SMNVEV (reference sequence). CDR3 size: 16 residues. CDR3 sequence reads: CASRGGGERGANEQFF. The CDR3 DNA reads as TGTGCCAGCCGGGGCGGGGGAGAGCGGGGGGCCAATGAGCAGTTCTTC.

V and J are TRBV12-3 or TRBV12-4 and TRBJ2-2, with TRBD2 matching 8 bases. The CDR3 length is 18 residues. The V gene end was trimmed by 6 bases and the J gene end by 3 bases; junction bases not matched to a gene: 15. CDR3 in amino acids: CASRARLGGGFYTGELFF. The CDR3 nucleotides are TGTGCCAGCAGGGCCAGACTAGGCGGGGGGTTCTACACCGGGGAGCTGTTTTTT.

V gene TRBV12-3 or TRBV12-4 combines with J gene TRBJ2-3; 10 positions agree with TRBD2. V lost 1 base to trimming and J lost 3 bases; unmatched junction nucleotides: 22. This CDR3 spans 22 amino acids. The CDR3 protein is CASSLGFWGASLLAGLTDTQYF. CDR3 bases: TGTGCCAGCAGTTTAGGCTTCTGGGGAGCAAGCCTACTAGCGGGATTAACAGATACGCAGTATTTT.

This chain links TRBV5-5 with TRBJ1-1; 9 bases fit TRBD1. Germline values: CDR1 SGHKS, CDR2 YYEKEE (reference sequence). The CDR3 totals 17 residues. The trim removed 1 base at V and 1 base at J, leaving 8 bases unmatched. The CDR3: CASSLQQGAGGNTEAFF. The DNA of the CDR3 is TGTGCCAGCAGCTTGCAACAGGGGGCAGGGGGGAACACTGAAGCTTTCTTT.

This clonotype was seen more than once but under ten times. This chain links TRBV5-1 with TRBJ2-2; possible D gene TRBD2, 5 bases. This CDR3 comprises 17 residues. Per the germline V gene, CDR1 is SGHRS and CDR2 is YFSETQ. V was shortened by 4 bases and J by 6 bases, with 22 bases between the two germline ends. Here the CDR3 DNA reads TGCGCCAGCAGCCCACTTGAGGGCCGCCGCGGGTCCGGGGAGCTGTTTTTT. As protein: CASSPLEGRRGSGELFF.

This clonotype appeared a single time. This may come from a read error, since a much larger clone is one base off. The genes are TRBV4-2 and TRBJ2-7; 12 bases match TRBD2. Germline CDR1 LGHNA, CDR2 YNFKEQ. The length of the CDR3 is 17 residues. The chain's CDR3 is CASSQDQLAGGSYELYF. The DNA of the CDR3 is TGTGCCAGCAGCCAGGACCAACTAGCGGGGGGCTCCTACGAGCTGTACTTC.

Only a few counts were recorded for this clonotype. The chain links TRBV5-1 to TRBJ1-1; D uncertain. CDR3 length: 17 residues. The V gene's germline CDR1 is SGHRS and CDR2 YFSETQ. V was trimmed by 5 bases and J by 1 base, leaving 21 bases between them. In nucleotides, the CDR3 is TGCGCCAGCAGTTCCCTCTCCGGGAAACCAGAGAACACTGAAGCTTTCTTT. This encodes CASSSLSGKPENTEAFF. The variable domain in full, completed from reference TRBV5-1 and TRBJ1-1, reads KAGVTQTPRYLIKTRGQQVTLSCSPISGHRSVSWYQQTPGQGLQFLFEYFSETQRNKGNFPGRFSGRQFSNSRSEMNVSTLELGDSALYLCASSSLSGKPENTEAFFGQGTRLTVV.

The chain uses TRBV12-3 or TRBV12-4 and TRBJ2-2; 13 nucleotides line up with TRBD2. With V trimmed by 6 bases and J by 8 bases, 9 bases remained unmatched. This CDR3 comprises 16 residues. CDR3 protein: CASSWGLAGPAGELFF. The CDR3 DNA sequence: TGTGCCAGCAGCTGGGGACTAGCGGGGCCCGCGGGGGAGCTGTTTTTT.

In its sample, this clonotype was seen many times. The chain carries TRBV12-3 or TRBV12-4 and TRBJ1-5; D ambiguous. This CDR3 comprises 14 residues. Between the trimmed V and J ends, which lost 3 bases and 6 bases, there was a span of 12 bases. The CDR3 reads CASSLPPDSQPQHF. The CDR3 coding sequence is TGTGCCAGCAGTTTGCCCCCCGATAGTCAGCCCCAGCATTTT.

This clonotype was counted a few times. This rearrangement joins TRBV12-3 or TRBV12-4 to TRBJ1-1, with D hard to call. The CDR3 contains 14 residues. The ends were cut back, 8 bases at V and 4 bases at J, with 17 bases in the middle. The CDR3 here is CASGPVGLGTEAFF. In DNA form, the CDR3 reads TGTGCCAGCGGTCCCGTCGGATTGGGCACTGAAGCTTTCTTT.

This clonotype appeared a few times. The chain links TRBV6-1 to TRBJ2-1; 8 nucleotides match TRBD1. The V gene's germline CDR1 is MNHNS and CDR2 SASEGT. This CDR3 spans 15 amino acids. The trim removed 7 bases at V and 6 bases at J, leaving 11 bases unmatched. The CDR3 sequence: CASIPQGVIGNEQFF. CDR3 sequence (DNA): TGTGCCAGCATCCCACAGGGGGTAATTGGCAATGAGCAGTTCTTC.

The table lists this clonotype with a few counts. The CDR3 bases are TGTGCCAGCAGCTCGAGGGCGCTAGCGGGGAGCACAGATACGCAGTATTTT. Its translation is CASSSRALAGSTDTQYF. The chain has TRBV7-9 and TRBJ2-3, with 9 bases that match TRBD2. This CDR3 has 17 amino acids. Germline CDR1 reads SEHNR; CDR2 reads FQNEAQ (reference sequence). V lost 4 bases, J lost 0 bases, and 8 bases stayed unmatched.

This chain links TRBV4-2 with TRBJ1-4; maybe TRBD1 (6 bases). This CDR3 contains 17 residues. The ends were cut back, 0 bases at V and 7 bases at J, with 18 bases in the middle. Germline lookup yields CDR1 LGHNA and CDR2 YNFKEQ. For the CDR3, the DNA is TGTGCCAGCAGCCAAGATGGACAGCCCTTTCTGAGTGAAAAACTGTTTTTT. Translation gives CASSQDGQPFLSEKLFF.

The chain recombines TRBV1 with TRBJ2-1; the D call of TRBD2 is as the table states it, not checked on the DNA. TRBV1 corresponds to a pseudogene. This CDR3 region has 17 residues. This CDR3 reads CTSSPFPDRLDQNEQFF. The CDR3 nucleotides are TGCACCAGCAGCCCATTCCCTGATCGACTAGACCAAAATGAGCAGTTCTTC.

This chain uses TRBV10-2 with TRBJ2-2; D not resolved. The CDR3 has 12 amino acids. V gave up 7 bases and J gave up 6 bases, with 9 bases separating them. Germline V CDR1 and CDR2: WSHSY, SAAADI. CDR3 in DNA: TGCGCCAGCAAATGGCAGGCCGGGGAGCTGTTTTTT. Encoded protein: CASKWQAGELFF.

J is TRBJ2-3 and V is TRBV5-1, with TRBD2 matching over 10 bases. The germline gives CDR1 SGHRS, CDR2 YFSETQ. The ends lost 4 bases at V and 5 bases at J; junction bases unmatched: 10. This CDR3 spans 16 amino acids. The CDR3, as DNA: TGCGCCAGCAGCCCGGGTGCTAGCGGGGGTTTAGATACGCAGTATTTT. Amino acid sequence: CASSPGASGGLDTQYF.

The chain links TRBV5-1 to TRBJ2-5, with D tentatively TRBD1 (5 bases). This CDR3 comprises 14 residues. The V and J ends lost 2 bases and 2 bases respectively, with 10 bases between them. Germline assignment: CDR1 SGHRS and CDR2 YFSETQ. The CDR3: CASSFQGLQETQYF. In nucleotides, the CDR3 is TGCGCCAGCAGCTTCCAGGGCCTACAAGAGACCCAGTACTTC.

This clonotype was found a few times. In DNA form, the CDR3 reads TGCAGTGCTAGATTCGGGCCCCTTCCTCTCGAGCAGTACTTC. Encoded protein: CSARFGPLPLEQYF. The V gene is TRBV20-1, the J gene TRBJ2-7; no reliable D call. Germline V gene sequence: CDR1 DFQATT, CDR2 SNEGSKA (reference sequence). This CDR3 has 14 residues. Trimming stripped 2 bases from V and 6 bases from J, with 17 bases between.

The chain links TRBV10-3 to TRBJ2-1; TRBD2 agrees at 10 bases. With V trimmed by 6 bases and J by 4 bases, 6 bases remained unmatched. Germline V gives CDR1 ENHRY, CDR2 SYGVKD. The CDR3 sequence is 15 residues long. The CDR3: CAISAGTSEYNEQFF. CDR3 in DNA: TGTGCCATCAGCGCCGGGACTAGCGAGTACAATGAGCAGTTCTTC.

The rearrangement uses TRBV24-1 and TRBJ2-2, with D possibly being TRBD2 (5 bases). Trimming stripped 1 base from V and 0 bases from J, with 11 bases between. CDR3 size: 17 residues. Germline loops: CDR1 KGHDR, CDR2 SFDVKD. Written as DNA, the CDR3 is TGTGCCACCAGTGATTTCTCGGGGAAAGCGAACACCGGGGAGCTGTTTTTT. As protein: CATSDFSGKANTGELFF.

The chain employs TRBV4-2 and TRBJ2-5, with a possible D match to TRBD1 (5 bases). V lost 3 bases and J 1 base, leaving 18 bases between the germline ends. The germline V gene has CDR1 LGHNA and CDR2 YNFKEQ. The CDR3 is 17 amino acids. CDR3 bases: TGTGCCAGCAGCCAGACAGCTACCGGGTCCCCCCAAGAGACCCAGTACTTC. Its protein product is CASSQTATGSPQETQYF.